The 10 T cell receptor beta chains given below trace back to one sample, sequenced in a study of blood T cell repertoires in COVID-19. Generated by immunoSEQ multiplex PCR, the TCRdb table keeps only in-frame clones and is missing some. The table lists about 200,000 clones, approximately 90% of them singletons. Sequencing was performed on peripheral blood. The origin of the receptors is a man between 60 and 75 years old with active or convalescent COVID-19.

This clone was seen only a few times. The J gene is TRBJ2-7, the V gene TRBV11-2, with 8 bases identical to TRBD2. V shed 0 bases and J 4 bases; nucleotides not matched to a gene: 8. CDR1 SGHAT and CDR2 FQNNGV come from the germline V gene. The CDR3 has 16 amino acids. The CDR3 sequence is CASSLDGGLARYEQYF. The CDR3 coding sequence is TGTGCCAGCAGCTTAGATGGTGGACTAGCACGGTACGAGCAGTACTTC.

This chain's CDR3 is CASSWVGQGASPLHF. The CDR3 DNA sequence: TGTGCCAGCAGCTGGGTGGGACAGGGGGCTTCACCCCTCCACTTT. The chain employs TRBV5-4 and TRBJ1-6, with 12 bases that match TRBD1. Germline-derived CDR1 and CDR2 are SGHNT and YYREEE (reference sequence). CDR3 size: 15 residues. V shed 3 bases and J 9 bases; nucleotides not matched to a gene: 4.

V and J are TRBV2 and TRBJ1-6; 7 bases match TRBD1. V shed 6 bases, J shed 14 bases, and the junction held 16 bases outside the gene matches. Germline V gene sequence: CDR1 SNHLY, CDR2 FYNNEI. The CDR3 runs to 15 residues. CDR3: CASRYEGTASLSLHF. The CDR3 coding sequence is TGTGCCAGCAGGTACGAGGGGACAGCATCTTTATCCCTCCACTTT.

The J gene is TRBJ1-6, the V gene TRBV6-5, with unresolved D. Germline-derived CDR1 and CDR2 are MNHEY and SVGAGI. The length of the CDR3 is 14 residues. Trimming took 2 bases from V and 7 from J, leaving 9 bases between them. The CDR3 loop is CASSYGPSNSPLHF. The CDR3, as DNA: TGTGCCAGCAGTTACGGGCCAAGCAATTCACCCCTCCACTTT.

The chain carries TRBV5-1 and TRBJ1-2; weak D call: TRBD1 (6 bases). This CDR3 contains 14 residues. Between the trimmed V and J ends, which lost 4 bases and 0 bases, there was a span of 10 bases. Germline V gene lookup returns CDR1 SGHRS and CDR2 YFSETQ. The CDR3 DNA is TGCGCCAGCAGCGTACAGGGATCTAACTATGGCTACACCTTC. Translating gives CASSVQGSNYGYTF.

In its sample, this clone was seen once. CDR3 nucleotide sequence: TGTGCCAGCTCACCGACCGGAGGGACTTTTAATGAAAAACTGTTTTTT. It specifies CASSPTGGTFNEKLFF. This chain links TRBV18 with TRBJ1-4; perhaps TRBD1 as D (5 bases). Trimming took off 3 bases at V and 4 bases at J, with 15 bases between the two ends. This CDR3 is 16 amino acids long. Germline CDR1 reads KGHSH; CDR2 reads LQKENI.

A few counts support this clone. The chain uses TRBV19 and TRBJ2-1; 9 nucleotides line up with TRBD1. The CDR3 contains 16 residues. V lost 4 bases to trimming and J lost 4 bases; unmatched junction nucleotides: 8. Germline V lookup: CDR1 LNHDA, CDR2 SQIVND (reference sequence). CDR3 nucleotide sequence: TGTGCCAGTAGTACCCGCGGGACAGGGATTTACAATGAGCAGTTCTTC. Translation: CASSTRGTGIYNEQFF.

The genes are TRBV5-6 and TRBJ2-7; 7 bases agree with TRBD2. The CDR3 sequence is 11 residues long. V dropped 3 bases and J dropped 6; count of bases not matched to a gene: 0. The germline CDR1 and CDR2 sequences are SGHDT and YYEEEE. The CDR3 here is CASSWGGEQYF. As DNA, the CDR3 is TGTGCCAGCAGCTGGGGGGGCGAGCAGTACTTC.

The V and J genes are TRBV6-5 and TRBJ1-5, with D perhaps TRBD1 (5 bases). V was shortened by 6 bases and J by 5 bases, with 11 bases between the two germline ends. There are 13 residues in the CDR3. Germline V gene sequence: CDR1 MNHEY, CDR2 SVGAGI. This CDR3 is CASSRTIDQPQHF. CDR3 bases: TGTGCCAGCAGCCGGACAATTGATCAGCCCCAGCATTTT.

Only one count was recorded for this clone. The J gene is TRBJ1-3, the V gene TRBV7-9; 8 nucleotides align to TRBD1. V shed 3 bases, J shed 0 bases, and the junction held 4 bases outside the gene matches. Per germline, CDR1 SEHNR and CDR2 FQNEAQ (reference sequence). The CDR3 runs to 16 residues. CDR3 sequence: CASSFPTGGSGNTIYF. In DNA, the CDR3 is TGTGCCAGCAGCTTCCCTACAGGGGGCTCTGGAAACACCATATATTTT.